This T cell receptor beta chain was sequenced during a study of cytomegalovirus exposure and HLA in healthy donors. Turning to the study itself: There were 100 million to 130 million unique TCR beta sequences, drawn from 150 million to 200 million T cells, in an earlier analysis.

Broader study findings: In a later analysis, common viral pathogens appeared linked to several of the most significant clusters. Certain sequence variants were highly shared and formed a cluster, and this cluster was likely a sequencing artifact.

Vbeta (60) and Jbeta (13) primers were used in the PCR. The table came from immunoSEQ multiplex PCR; TCRdb's copy has only in-frame clones and leaves some out. The sample includes some 130,000 clones, about 80% seen only once; the top ten take approximately 2.8%. V was clipped by 4 bases and J by 8 bases; unmatched bases: 12. Germline V lookup: CDR1 MNHEY, CDR2 SMNVEV (reference sequence). This CDR3 region has 16 residues. Concerning this clone itself: What it binds is unknown.

The sequence was collected from a boy aged 2 to 10 in good health and CMV-seronegative. The chain combines TRBV27 with TRBJ2-3, with 10 bases lining up with TRBD1. The specimen was PBMCs. DNA of the CDR3: TGTGCCAGCAGTTCCACTAGGGGACAGGGGAGAGGTACGCAGTATTTT. It translates to CASSSTRGQGRGTQYF.